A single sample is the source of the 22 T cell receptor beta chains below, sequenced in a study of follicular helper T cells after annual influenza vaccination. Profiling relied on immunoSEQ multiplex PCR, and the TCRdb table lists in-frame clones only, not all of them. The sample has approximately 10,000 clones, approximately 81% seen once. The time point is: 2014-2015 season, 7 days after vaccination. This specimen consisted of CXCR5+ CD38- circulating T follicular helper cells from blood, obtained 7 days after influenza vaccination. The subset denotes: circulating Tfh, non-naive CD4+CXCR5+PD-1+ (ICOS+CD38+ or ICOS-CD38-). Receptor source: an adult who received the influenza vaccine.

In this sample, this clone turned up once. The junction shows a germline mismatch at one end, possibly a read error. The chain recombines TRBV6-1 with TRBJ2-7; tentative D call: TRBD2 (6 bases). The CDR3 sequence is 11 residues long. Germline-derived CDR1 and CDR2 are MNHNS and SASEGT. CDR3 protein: CAISSGREQYF. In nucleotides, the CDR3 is TGTGCCATCAGTTCGGGGAGGGAGCAGTACTTC.

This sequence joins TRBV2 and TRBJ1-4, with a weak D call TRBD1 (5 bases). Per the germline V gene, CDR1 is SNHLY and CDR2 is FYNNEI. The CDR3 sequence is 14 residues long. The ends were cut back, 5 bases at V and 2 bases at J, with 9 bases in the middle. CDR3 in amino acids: CASSRQWTNEKLFF. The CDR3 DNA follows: TGTGCCAGCAGTCGACAGTGGACTAATGAAAAACTGTTTTTT.

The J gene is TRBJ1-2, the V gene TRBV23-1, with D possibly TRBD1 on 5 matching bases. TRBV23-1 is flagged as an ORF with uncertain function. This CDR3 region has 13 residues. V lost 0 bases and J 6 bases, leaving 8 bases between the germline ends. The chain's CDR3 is CASSQSAGNGYTF. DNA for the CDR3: TGCGCCAGCAGTCAATCGGCAGGGAATGGCTACACCTTC.

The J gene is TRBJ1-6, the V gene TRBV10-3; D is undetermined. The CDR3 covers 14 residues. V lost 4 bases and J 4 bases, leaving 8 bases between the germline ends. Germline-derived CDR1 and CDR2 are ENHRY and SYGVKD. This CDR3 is CAISGSLYNSPLHF. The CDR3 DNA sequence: TGTGCCATCAGTGGGTCTCTTTATAATTCACCCCTCCACTTT.

CDR3 in DNA: TGCGCCAGCTTTCGGGTGATCGGAGAGACCCAGTACTTC. Translation: CASFRVIGETQYF. The rearrangement uses TRBV5-1 and TRBJ2-5; D gene unclear. The CDR3 contains 13 residues. Germline loops: CDR1 SGHRS, CDR2 YFSETQ. Between the trimmed V and J ends, which lost 7 bases and 4 bases, there was a span of 14 bases.

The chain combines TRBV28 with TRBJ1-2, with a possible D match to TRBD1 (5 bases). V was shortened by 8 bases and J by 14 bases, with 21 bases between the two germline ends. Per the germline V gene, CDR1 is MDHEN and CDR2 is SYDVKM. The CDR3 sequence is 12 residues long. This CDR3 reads CASWREGPLWTF. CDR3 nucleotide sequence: TGTGCCAGCTGGAGAGAGGGACCTTTGTGGACCTTC.

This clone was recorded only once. Here the CDR3 reads CASSQDFQEFGQPQHF. The CDR3 nucleotides are TGCGCCAGCAGCCAAGACTTTCAGGAGTTTGGGCAGCCCCAGCATTTT. The chain has TRBV4-3 and TRBJ1-5; D gene unclear. This CDR3 is built from 16 residues. Germline V lookup: CDR1 LGHNA, CDR2 YSLEER. The V end lost 0 bases, the J end lost 7 bases, and 16 bases lay between the germline ends.

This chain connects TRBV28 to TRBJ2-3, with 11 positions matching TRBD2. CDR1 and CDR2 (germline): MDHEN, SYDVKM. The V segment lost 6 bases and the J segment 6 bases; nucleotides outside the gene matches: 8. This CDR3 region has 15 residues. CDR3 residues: CASRLAGGARDTQYF. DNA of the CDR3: TGTGCCAGCAGGCTAGCGGGGGGTGCCAGGGATACGCAGTATTTT.

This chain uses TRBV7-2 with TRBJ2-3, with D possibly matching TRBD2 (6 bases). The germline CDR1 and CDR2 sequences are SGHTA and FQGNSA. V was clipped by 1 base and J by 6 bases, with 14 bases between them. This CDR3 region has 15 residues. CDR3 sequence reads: CASSLVGSSDDTQYF. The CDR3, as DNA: TGTGCCAGCAGCTTAGTTGGCTCTAGCGATGATACGCAGTATTTT.

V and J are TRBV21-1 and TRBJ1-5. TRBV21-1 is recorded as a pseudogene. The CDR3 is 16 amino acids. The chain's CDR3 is CASSSPSSRGHRPQHF. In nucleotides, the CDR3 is TGTGCCAGCAGCTCACCCTCAAGCCGGGGTCACCGGCCCCAGCATTTT.

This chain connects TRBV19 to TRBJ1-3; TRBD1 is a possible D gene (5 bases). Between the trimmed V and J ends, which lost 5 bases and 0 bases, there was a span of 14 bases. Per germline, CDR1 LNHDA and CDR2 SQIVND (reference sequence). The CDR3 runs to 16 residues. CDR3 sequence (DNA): TGTGCCAGTAGTCTCGGGACGGTCCGCTCTGGAAACACCATATATTTT. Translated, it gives CASSLGTVRSGNTIYF.

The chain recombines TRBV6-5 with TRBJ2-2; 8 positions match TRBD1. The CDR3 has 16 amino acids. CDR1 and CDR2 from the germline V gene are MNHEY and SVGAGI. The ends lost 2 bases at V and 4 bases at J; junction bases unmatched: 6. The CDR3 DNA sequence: TGTGCCAGCAGTTACGAGCCAGGGGGCGGCACCGGGGAGCTGTTTTTT. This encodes CASSYEPGGGTGELFF.

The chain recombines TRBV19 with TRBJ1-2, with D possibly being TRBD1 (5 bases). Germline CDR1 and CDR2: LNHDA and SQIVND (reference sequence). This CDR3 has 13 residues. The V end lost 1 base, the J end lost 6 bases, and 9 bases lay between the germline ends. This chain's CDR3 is CASSIGRDHGYTF. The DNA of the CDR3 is TGTGCCAGTAGTATAGGGAGGGACCATGGCTACACCTTC.

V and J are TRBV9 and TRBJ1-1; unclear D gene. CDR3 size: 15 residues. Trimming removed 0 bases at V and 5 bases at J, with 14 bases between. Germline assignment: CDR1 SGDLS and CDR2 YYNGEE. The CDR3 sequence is CASSVAPDQGTEAFF. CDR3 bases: TGTGCCAGCAGCGTAGCGCCAGACCAAGGGACTGAAGCTTTCTTT.

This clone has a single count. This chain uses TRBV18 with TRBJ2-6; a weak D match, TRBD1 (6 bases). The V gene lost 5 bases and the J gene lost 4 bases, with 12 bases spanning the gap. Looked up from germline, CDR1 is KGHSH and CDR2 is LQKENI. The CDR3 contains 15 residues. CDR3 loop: CASSRADRGANVLTF. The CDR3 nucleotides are TGTGCCAGCTCAAGGGCGGACAGAGGGGCCAACGTCCTGACTTTC.

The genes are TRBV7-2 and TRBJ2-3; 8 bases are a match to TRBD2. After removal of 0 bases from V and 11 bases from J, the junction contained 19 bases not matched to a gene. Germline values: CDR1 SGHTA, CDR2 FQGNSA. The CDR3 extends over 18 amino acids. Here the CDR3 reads CASSLAGRGGSNSLKQYF. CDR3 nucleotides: TGTGCCAGCAGCTTAGCGGGCCGCGGGGGGTCAAACAGCCTAAAGCAGTATTTT.

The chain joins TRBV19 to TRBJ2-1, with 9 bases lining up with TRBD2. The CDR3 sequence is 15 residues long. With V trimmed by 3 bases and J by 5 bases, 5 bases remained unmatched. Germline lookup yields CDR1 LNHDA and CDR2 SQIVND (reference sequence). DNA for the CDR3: TGTGCCAGTAGTATCGTGGCGGGGGGGAACAATGAGCAGTTCTTC. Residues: CASSIVAGGNNEQFF.

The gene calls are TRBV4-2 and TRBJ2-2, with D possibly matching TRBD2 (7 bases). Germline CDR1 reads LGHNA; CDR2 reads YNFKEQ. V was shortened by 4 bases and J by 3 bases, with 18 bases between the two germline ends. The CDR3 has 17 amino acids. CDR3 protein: CASSRLGGLADTGELFF. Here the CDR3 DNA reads TGTGCCAGCAGCCGACTAGGGGGTCTAGCGGACACCGGGGAGCTGTTTTTT.

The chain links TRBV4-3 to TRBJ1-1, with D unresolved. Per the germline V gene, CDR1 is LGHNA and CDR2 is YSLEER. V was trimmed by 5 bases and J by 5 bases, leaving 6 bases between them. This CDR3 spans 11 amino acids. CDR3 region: CASSGVTEAFF. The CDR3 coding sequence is TGCGCCAGCAGCGGGGTGACTGAAGCTTTCTTT.

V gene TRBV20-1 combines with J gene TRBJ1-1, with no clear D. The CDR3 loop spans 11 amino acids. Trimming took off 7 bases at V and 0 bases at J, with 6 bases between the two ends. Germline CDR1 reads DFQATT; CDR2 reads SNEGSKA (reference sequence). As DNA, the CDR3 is TGCAGTGGTGCGATGAACACTGAAGCTTTCTTT. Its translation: CSGAMNTEAFF.

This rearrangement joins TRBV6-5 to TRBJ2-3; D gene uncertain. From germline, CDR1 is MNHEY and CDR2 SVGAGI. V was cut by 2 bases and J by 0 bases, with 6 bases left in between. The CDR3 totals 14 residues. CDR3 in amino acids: CASSYGPSTDTQYF. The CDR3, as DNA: TGTGCCAGCAGTTACGGACCCAGCACAGATACGCAGTATTTT.

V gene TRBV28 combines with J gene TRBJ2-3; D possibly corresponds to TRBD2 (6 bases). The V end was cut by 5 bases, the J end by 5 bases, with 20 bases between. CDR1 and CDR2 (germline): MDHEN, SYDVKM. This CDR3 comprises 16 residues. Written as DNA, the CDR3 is TGTGCCAGCAGTCCCGATAAGGGCGGGGAAAGAGATACGCAGTATTTT. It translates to CASSPDKGGERDTQYF.